This T cell receptor beta chain was found in a study of cytomegalovirus exposure and HLA in healthy donors (dated by TCRdb to about 2017). Study-wide context: According to an earlier analysis of a few hundred of the donors, 150 million to 200 million T cells yielded roughly 100 million unique TCR beta sequences and about 300 Gb of sequence data. Roughly 290 gigabases of sequencing data and around 90 million unique TCR sequences made up an early release that covered under 750 HLA-typed donors. Of the roughly 400 genotyped donors, roughly 85% fell in the genetic ancestry cluster associated with self-reported Caucasian donors. The study aimed to test whether signatures of past pathogen exposure could be identified by cataloging public T cell receptors. The study used immunosequencing to profile the T cell repertoires of approximately 690 subjects and linked those repertoires to cytomegalovirus serostatus. Along with the roughly 700-subject first cohort, a separate validation cohort of 120 different subjects was used. The study combined high-throughput TCR immunosequencing, statistical association of individual TCRs with disease status, and machine learning to predict cytomegalovirus infection status. In a later analysis, previously published TCR beta repertoires from about 640 donors were re-analyzed and high-resolution HLA genotyping was added so that TCR occurrence patterns could be studied. The later analysis used no new phenotypic data to find candidate immune exposures, relying instead on TCR beta sequences and their occurrence across donors. To decide whether each TCR beta V gene segment behaved as functional or pseudogenic, an earlier analysis of some 570 of the donors relied on high-throughput TCR beta sequencing. Alongside the repertoire data, information on donor age, sex, ethnicity and CMV serostatus was compiled. A later genetic analysis used genome-wide SNP genotypes for about three fifths of the roughly 700 donors, treating that subset as a discovery cohort. All discovery cohort repertoires had been generated using a single sequencing platform. Both class I and class II loci were covered by HLA typing, at four-digit resolution. Typing coverage differed by locus: A, B, C, DRB1 and DQB1 were typed in roughly 620-630 donors, DQA1 in 522, DPA1 in around 610, and DPB1 in roughly 470. About five DR-DQ haplotypes were handled as single units for association and clustering, since linkage in the cohort was strong. On average, around 200,000 unique TCR beta nucleotide sequences were sequenced per donor among roughly 430 genotyped donors of the cohort, with roughly 18% of those sequences being non-productive.

What the authors observed across the whole study: Specific HLA alleles were associated with over 15,000 TCR beta sequences at a false discovery rate of 0.05 in a later analysis. An earlier analysis of around 540 of the donors showed that most TCR beta V segments appeared in productive rearrangements either about 87% or about 30% of the time, which broadly matched IMGT annotations. Most TCR sequences were observed very rarely across donors, whereas some public TCRs were present in many individuals. Sequencing depth was assumed to be roughly uniform across donors in the presence/absence analyses, though that assumption may not hold. According to a later analysis, parvovirus B19, influenza, CMV and Epstein-Barr virus appeared linked to several top co-occurrence clusters. A total of fewer than 200 TCR beta chains were listed by the study as associated with cytomegalovirus. According to a later analysis, most CMV-associated TCR beta chains appeared to be HLA-restricted, and the HLA associations seemed to be driven largely by CMV exposure. The earlier analysis of some 540 of the donors excluded approximately 15 rarely observed V segments, including chromosome 9 orphons, because counts were too low. Linkage disequilibrium might explain the correlated functional status among segregating V segments, but an unknown experimental factor could not be excluded. A later analysis found that HLA-associated TCR beta chains were more clonally expanded and had lower generation probabilities than equally common non-associated chains. In a later analysis, the rate of TCR association differed among HLA loci, with DRB1 alleles having the most associated TCRs and HLA-C alleles having the fewest. A further reported finding was that TCR beta sequences accurately predicted the HLA-A and HLA-B alleles for most subjects in the first cohort. The authors suggested that the approach could potentially be extended to other disease states and immunological phenotypes. In vitro tests confirmed that three of the cytomegalovirus-associated TCR beta chains recognize cytomegalovirus antigens. In a later genetic analysis, a missense DCLRE1C variant was associated with V-gene and J-gene trimming of TCR beta chains, and the association was replicated in an independent cohort. Some IMGT-functional V segments, including TRBV6-2 and TRBV6-3, could not be told apart with the 87-base-pair reads, so those segments were excluded. A cluster of highly shared sequence variants was judged likely to represent a technical artifact of the sequencing pipeline. In both the original and validation cohorts, the classifier was reported to diagnose cytomegalovirus status with high specificity and sensitivity. Compared with the approximately 600-donor mean, donors in an Asian-associated ancestry cluster had fewer N-insertions in productive TCRs, according to a later genetic analysis. Because HLA typing was unavailable for some donors at each locus, only the typed subset was used in association tests. When HLA alleles, especially DR and DQ, strongly co-occurred, TCR associations were difficult to assign to individual alleles. For the cohort, immune exposure information was limited to CMV serostatus. This cohort had only TCR beta chains sequenced, and the lack of alpha or paired-chain data limited which features could be detected.

CDR1 and CDR2 (KGHSH, LQKENI) derive from the germline V gene. V is cut back by 0 bases and J by 4 bases, with 12 bases in the junction unmatched. The CDR3 measures 20 amino acids from cysteine to phenylalanine. Of the read, only the CDR3 DNA is kept; its 60 bases are in frame from base 1. In total, approximately 610 healthy bone marrow donors made up the cohort. At the time of sampling, every cohort member was nominally healthy, though immune exposures that went unrecorded were likely present. The donor tested CMV seronegative, placing the donor among the approximately 400 seronegative members of the cohort. Each donor provided a peripheral blood sample, and peripheral blood mononuclear cells were used for TCR beta sequencing. The Qiagen DNeasy Blood Extraction Kit was used to extract genomic DNA from the blood cell samples. Library method: the immunoSEQ multiplex PCR assay. For the multiplex PCR, a mixture combining 60 forward primers for TCR Vbeta segments and 13 reverse primers for TCR Jbeta segments was used. Amplification of the CDR3 region of rearranged TCR beta genes was performed with a multiplex PCR assay on genomic DNA. Amplified TCR beta libraries were sequenced as 87-base-pair reads on the Illumina HiSeq System. The study's processing was this. A later analysis tallied 70 million to 100 million unique TCR beta chains across the 660 or so repertoires, and approximately 12 million of those chains were shared by two or more donors. A nearest-neighbor algorithm error-corrected the raw reads and collapsed the reads into unique sequences, merging closely related sequences to remove PCR and sequencing errors. Alignment of CDR3 sequences to IMGT reference sequences was used to assign V, D and J gene segments. Each retained sequence needed at least a six-nucleotide match to both a V gene segment and a J gene segment. A rearrangement counted as productive if the CDR3 had no stop codons and remained in frame with V and J, and every other rearrangement counted as non-productive. Following IMGT convention, CDR3 was defined as the stretch from the second conserved V-encoded cysteine up to the conserved J-encoded phenylalanine. The earlier analysis of more than 450 of the donors excluded sequences that lacked an unambiguous match to a single V gene segment. An earlier analysis of 587 of the donors classified V segments as functional when productive rearrangements were above 56.7% and as segregating when the standard deviation between donors was above 5%. A statistical classification framework was built for diagnosing cytomegalovirus status from the catalog of TCR beta chain sequences. V and J gene assignment, in a later analysis, came from comparing TCR nucleotide sequences with IMGT/GENE-DB human TR gene sequences. In a later analysis, CDR3 sequences and most-parsimonious VDJ recombination scenarios were assigned using the TCRdist pipeline. In a later analysis, every TCR beta chain was defined by the combination of its CDR3 amino acid sequence and its V-gene family, and reads without a unique V-gene family were dropped. A later analysis removed 592 highly shared, low-generation-probability nucleotide sequences to deal with suspected cross-contamination and a sequencing artifact. In a later analysis, a clonal expansion index was calculated for each public chain from normalized within-repertoire ranks of inferred template counts. In a later analysis, generation probabilities were computed with a VDJ recombination model fitted to out-of-frame rearrangements, and the resulting probabilities were checked against IGoR. A later analysis scored TCR-TCR, TCR-HLA and TCR-CMV co-occurrence with hypergeometric tests, applying a repertoire-size bias correction to TCR pairs. False discovery rates were estimated in a later analysis by permuting HLA or CMV assignments 20 times. In a later analysis, co-occurring TCRs were grouped with DBSCAN, and TCRdist sequence similarity was added when clustering was performed within HLA-allele-positive subsets. For co-occurrence clustering, repertoires with fewer than 30,000 or more than 120,000 public chains were excluded, along with roughly five repertoires with anomalous nucleotide sharing. TCRdb provides this immuneACCESS table in a form limited to in-frame rearrangements. Some clones are lacking; in checked studies, under half of them reflect an unresolved V gene, and why the rest are absent is not known. V and J calls and clone size come straight from that table; D and trimming were deduced from the DNA. Within this sample are 150,000 to 200,000 clones, with roughly 84% of them counted one time only. Of the sample, 1.5% to 1.7% falls within the top ten clones.

Notes on this clone: Its specific antigen is unknown. Base qualities are not provided; no much larger clone lies one nucleotide away.

This sequence originates from a woman aged 18-30 years in good health and CMV-seronegative. The sequence links TRBV18 to TRBJ1-6; 10 junctional bases match TRBD1. Material: PBMCs. The nucleotide sequence reads as follows: TGTGCCAGCTCACCACCGAGGGGACAGGGGTACGGTGCTTATAATTCACCCCTCCACTTT. Its protein reads: CASSPPRGQGYGAYNSPLHF.